This T cell receptor beta chain derives from a study of T cells in Graves' hyperthyroidism and ophthalmopathy. The V end lost 4 bases, the J end lost 5 bases, and 14 bases lay between the germline ends. The CDR3 length is 15 residues. Germline V gene lookup returns CDR1 LGHDT and CDR2 YNNKEL (reference sequence). Regarding this clonotype: Antigen: not known.

The study, taken as a whole, reports: Most clonotypes expanded in the thyroid (above 0.001) were also present in blood. Before onset, by a median of 6.5 months, the model predicted ophthalmopathy.

TCR beta CDR3 sequences were amplified from RNA transcripts. First-round RT-PCR of the TCR CDR3 relied on the HTBI primer set. Each CDR3 protein is one row after TCRdb ran MiXCR on the multiplex PCR reads. This sample has 470,000 or so distinct CDR3 sequences, with less than 25% found just once. The rearrangement joins TRBV3-1 to TRBJ2-2, with a weak D call TRBD1 (6 bases). This TCR was recovered from a man aged 18 to 30 with Graves' hyperthyroidism. The sequenced material came from blood. The CDR3 spells CASSPPGHLTGELFF. In DNA form, the CDR3 reads TGTGCCAGCAGCCCCCCGGGACATTTAACCGGGGAGCTGTTTTTT.